Only a few counts were recorded for the clone carrying this T cell receptor beta chain. What it binds is not known. Trimming removed 7 bases from V and 5 bases from J, with 14 bases in between. The CDR3 has 13 amino acids. Germline V gene data show CDR1 as MNHEY and CDR2 as SMNVEV (reference sequence). This specimen belongs to a study of T-cell memory formation after mild COVID-19. TCR alpha and TCR beta cDNA libraries with sample barcodes and UMIs came from 5'RACE using constant-segment primers. TCRdb re-analysed the 5' RACE reads in MiXCR, keeping a single row per CDR3 protein. The sample records 550,000 to 650,000 distinct CDR3 sequences, around 16% being singletons. The study, taken as a whole, reports: Shrinking CD4+ clones resided mostly in CM and EM, and CD8+ ones in EMRA. Clonal second-wave expansions that peaked on day 37 had unconfirmed SARS-CoV-2 specificity.

The sequence derives from an adult woman who had mild COVID-19 (a few samples of this study predate the infection). Cell type and time point are not known. The rearrangement uses TRBV27 and TRBJ2-5; D gene uncertain. Sequenced material: PBMCs or a T cell subset sorted from them (not recorded which). The DNA for the CDR3 is TGTGCCAGCATGGGGTACGGTCGGGAGACCCAGTACTTC. Amino acids: CASMGYGRETQYF.